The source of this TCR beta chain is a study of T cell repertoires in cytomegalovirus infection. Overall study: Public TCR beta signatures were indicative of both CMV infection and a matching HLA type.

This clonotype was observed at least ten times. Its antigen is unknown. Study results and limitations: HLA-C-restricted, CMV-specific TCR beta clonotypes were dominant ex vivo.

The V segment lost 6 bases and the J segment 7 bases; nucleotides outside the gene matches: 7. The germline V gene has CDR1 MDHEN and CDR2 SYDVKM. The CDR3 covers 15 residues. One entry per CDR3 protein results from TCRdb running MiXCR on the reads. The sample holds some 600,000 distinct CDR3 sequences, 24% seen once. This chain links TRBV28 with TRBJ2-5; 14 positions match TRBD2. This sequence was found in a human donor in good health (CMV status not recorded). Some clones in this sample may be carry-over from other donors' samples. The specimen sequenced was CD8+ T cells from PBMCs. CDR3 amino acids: CASSLTSGGAVTQYF. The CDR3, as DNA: TGTGCCAGCAGCCTGACTAGCGGGGGGGCTGTGACCCAGTACTTC.